The subject of this entry is one TCR beta chain. This entry is derived from a study of blood T cell repertoires in COVID-19. Study in general: T cells, B-cell-depleted T cells, or PBMCs provided the cDNA or gDNA that served as material.

This table comes from immunoSEQ multiplex PCR, and its TCRdb copy is limited to in-frame clones, with some not included. The sample holds about 210,000 clones; 85% to 90% are singletons and the top ten take around 1.5%. The sample consisted of peripheral blood. The receptor was isolated from a man aged 18 to 30 with active or convalescent COVID-19.

CDR3 amino acids: CASSLDFGEQFF. CDR3 nucleotides: TGTGCCAGCAGCTTAGATTTCGGGGAGCAGTTCTTC. This chain joins TRBV7-3 and TRBJ2-1, with D uncertain. This CDR3 has 12 residues. Germline-derived CDR1 and CDR2 are SGHTA and FQGTGA. Trimming shortened V by 2 bases and J by 10 bases, and 9 bases separated the two germline ends.